This T cell receptor beta chain was recorded in a study of T cells in Graves' hyperthyroidism and ophthalmopathy. The study, taken as a whole, reports: A median approximately 6.5 months before onset, the model predicted ophthalmopathy. From stable hyperthyroidism, ophthalmopathy was set apart by a 13 V-J model.

Regions amplified from RNA transcripts were the TCR beta CDR3 regions. When the TCR CDR3 underwent first-round RT-PCR, the HTBI primer set was used. Using its own MiXCR run on the multiplex PCR reads, TCRdb lists one record per CDR3 protein. The sample contains about 590,000 distinct CDR3 sequences, 14% of which appear only once. Worth noting for this clonotype: Its antigen remains unidentified.

Every diagnosis used clinical symptoms, serum thyroxine and TRAb, thyroid ultrasound and orbital computed tomography. CDR1 is SGHVS and CDR2 is FNYEAQ in the germline V gene. The CDR3 length is 16 residues. Deletions cut 3 bases from V and 8 bases from J, with 20 bases between. The material sequenced was blood. The receptor comes from a woman under 30 with Graves' ophthalmopathy. This chain connects TRBV7-6 to TRBJ2-1; TRBD1 is a possible D gene (5 bases). CDR3 region: CASSFYGRSLGDEQFF. The CDR3 coding sequence is TGTGCCAGCAGCTTCTACGGACGGTCCCTAGGGGATGAGCAGTTCTTC.